This section outlines one T cell receptor (beta chain) sequence together with its context. The CDR3 is 12 amino acids. The V gene lost 5 bases and the J gene lost 6 bases, with 9 bases spanning the gap. The germline V gene encodes CDR1 SGHTA and CDR2 FQGNSA. This sample is part of a study of T-cell memory formation after mild COVID-19. MiXCR, applied by TCRdb to the 5' RACE reads, yields one record per CDR3 protein. The sample carries approximately 170,000 distinct CDR3 sequences, 13% recorded once. The source is a man between 18 and 35 years old who had mild COVID-19 (a few samples of this study predate the infection). Cell type and time point are not known. Specimen: PBMCs or a T cell subset sorted from them (not recorded which). The V and J genes are TRBV7-2 and TRBJ2-3; no clear D. The CDR3 loop reads CASSPPSDTQYF. The CDR3 region has the DNA TGTGCCAGCAGCCCTCCGAGCGATACGCAGTATTTT.